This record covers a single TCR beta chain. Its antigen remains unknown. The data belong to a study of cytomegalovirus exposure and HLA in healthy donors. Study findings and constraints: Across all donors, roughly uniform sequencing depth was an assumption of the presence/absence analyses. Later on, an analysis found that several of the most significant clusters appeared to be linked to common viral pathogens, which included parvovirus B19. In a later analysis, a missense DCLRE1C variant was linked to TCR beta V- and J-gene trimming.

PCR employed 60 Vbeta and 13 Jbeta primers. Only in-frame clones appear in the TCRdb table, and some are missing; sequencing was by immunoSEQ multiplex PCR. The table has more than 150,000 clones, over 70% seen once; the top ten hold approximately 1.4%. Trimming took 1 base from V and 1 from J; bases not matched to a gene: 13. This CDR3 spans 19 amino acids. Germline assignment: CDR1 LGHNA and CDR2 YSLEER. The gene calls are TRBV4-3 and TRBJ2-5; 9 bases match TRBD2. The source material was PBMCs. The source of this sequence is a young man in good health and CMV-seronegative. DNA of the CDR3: TGCGCCAGCAGCCAAGGTCGAAGATTGGCTAGCGGGGCCCAAGAGACCCAGTACTTC. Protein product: CASSQGRRLASGAQETQYF.